This TCR beta chain was documented in a study of cytomegalovirus exposure and HLA in healthy donors. Findings of the study overall: Across donors, most TCRs were seen rarely, yet some public ones were widespread. The study recorded 164 TCR beta chains that were cytomegalovirus-associated.

The study ran its PCR with 60 Vbeta and 13 Jbeta primers. In the authors' workflow: The count from a later analysis was 79 million or so unique TCR beta chains, 9 million to 12 million of them shared. The protocol was immunoSEQ multiplex PCR, while the TCRdb copy is restricted to in-frame clones and leaves out a portion. V, J and clone size are those of that table, while D and trimming were read from the DNA. Here the sample spans roughly 200,000 clones, about 78% being singletons. A word on this clone: The antigen remains undetermined. A junction end diverges from the germline sequence, so it may reflect a read error.

Germline assignment: CDR1 SEHNR and CDR2 FQNEAQ (reference sequence). The CDR3 contains 12 residues. The sequencing input was PBMCs. This rearrangement joins TRBV7-9 to TRBJ2-7; D perhaps matches TRBD1 (6 bases). The receptor comes from a man aged 55 to 69 in good health and CMV-seronegative. DNA for the CDR3: TGTTCCAGCAGCTTGCCGACAGGTCGTCAGTACTTC. The encoded protein is CSSSLPTGRQYF.